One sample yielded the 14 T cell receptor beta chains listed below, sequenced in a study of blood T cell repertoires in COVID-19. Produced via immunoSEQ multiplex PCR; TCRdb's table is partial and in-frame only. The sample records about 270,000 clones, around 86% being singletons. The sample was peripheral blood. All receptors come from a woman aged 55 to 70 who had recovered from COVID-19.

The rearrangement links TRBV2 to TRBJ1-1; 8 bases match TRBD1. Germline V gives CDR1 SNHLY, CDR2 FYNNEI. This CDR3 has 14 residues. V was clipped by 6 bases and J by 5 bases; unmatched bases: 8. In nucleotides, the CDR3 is TGTGCCAGCAGGCCCGGGACAGGCGTTACTGAAGCTTTCTTT. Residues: CASRPGTGVTEAFF.

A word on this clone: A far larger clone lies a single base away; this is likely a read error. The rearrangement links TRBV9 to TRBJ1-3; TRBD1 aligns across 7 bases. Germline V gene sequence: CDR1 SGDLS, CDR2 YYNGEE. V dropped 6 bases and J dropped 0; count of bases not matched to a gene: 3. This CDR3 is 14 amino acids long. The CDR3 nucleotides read TGTGCCAGCACCGGGACAGCCTCTGGAAACACCATATATTTT. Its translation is CASTGTASGNTIYF.

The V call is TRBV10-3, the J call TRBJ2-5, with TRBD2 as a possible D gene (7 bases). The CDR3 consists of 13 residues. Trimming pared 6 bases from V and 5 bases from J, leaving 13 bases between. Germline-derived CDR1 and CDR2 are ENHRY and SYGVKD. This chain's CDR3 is CAISGGPGETQYF. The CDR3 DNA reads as TGTGCCATCAGCGGGGGGCCGGGGGAGACCCAGTACTTC.

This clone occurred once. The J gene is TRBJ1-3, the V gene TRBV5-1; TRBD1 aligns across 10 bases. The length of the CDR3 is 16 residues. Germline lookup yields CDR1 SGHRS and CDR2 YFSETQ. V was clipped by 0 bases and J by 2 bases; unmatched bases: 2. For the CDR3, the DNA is TGCGCCAGCAGCTTGGTTGACAGGGGGCCTGGAAACACCATATATTTT. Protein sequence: CASSLVDRGPGNTIYF.

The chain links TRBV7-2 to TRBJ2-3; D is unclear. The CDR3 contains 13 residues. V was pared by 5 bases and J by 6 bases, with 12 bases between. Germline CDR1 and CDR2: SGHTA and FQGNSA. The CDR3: CASSLPPPDTQYF. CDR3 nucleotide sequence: TGTGCCAGCAGCCTCCCTCCTCCGGATACGCAGTATTTT.

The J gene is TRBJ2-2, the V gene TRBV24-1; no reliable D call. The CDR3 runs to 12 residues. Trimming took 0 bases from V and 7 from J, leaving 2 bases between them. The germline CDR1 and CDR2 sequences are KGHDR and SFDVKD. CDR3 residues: CATSDLYGELFF. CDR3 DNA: TGTGCCACCAGTGATTTGTACGGGGAGCTGTTTTTT.

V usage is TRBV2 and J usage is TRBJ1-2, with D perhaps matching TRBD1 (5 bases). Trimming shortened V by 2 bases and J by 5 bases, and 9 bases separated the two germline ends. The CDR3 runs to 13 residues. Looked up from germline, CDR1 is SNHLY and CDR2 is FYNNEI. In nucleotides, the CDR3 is TGTGCCAGCAGTGAACGGACAACTTATGGCTACACCTTC. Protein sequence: CASSERTTYGYTF.

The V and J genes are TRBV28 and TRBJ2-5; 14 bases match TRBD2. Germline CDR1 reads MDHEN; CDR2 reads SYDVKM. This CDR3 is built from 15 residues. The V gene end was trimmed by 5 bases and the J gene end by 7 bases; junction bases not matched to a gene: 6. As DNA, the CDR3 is TGTGCCAGCAGTAGGGGACTAGCGGGGGTGGGGACCCAGTACTTC. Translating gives CASSRGLAGVGTQYF.

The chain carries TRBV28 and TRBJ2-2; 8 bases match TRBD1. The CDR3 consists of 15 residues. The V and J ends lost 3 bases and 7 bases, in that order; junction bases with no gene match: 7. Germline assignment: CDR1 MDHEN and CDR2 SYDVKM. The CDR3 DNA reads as TGTGCCAGCAGTTTCTTCACAGGGGGATACGGGGAGCTGTTTTTT. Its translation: CASSFFTGGYGELFF.

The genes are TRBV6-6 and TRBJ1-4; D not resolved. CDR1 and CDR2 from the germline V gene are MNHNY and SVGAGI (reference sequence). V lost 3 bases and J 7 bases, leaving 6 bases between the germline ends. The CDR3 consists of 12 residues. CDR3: CASSYSSEKLFF. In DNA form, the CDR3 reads TGTGCCAGCAGTTATTCTTCTGAAAAACTGTTTTTT.

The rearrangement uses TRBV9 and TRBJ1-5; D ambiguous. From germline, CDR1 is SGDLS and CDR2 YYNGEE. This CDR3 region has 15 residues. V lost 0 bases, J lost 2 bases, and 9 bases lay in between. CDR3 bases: TGTGCCAGCAGCGTAGGTGCGGATGGCAATCAGCCCCAGCATTTT. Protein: CASSVGADGNQPQHF.

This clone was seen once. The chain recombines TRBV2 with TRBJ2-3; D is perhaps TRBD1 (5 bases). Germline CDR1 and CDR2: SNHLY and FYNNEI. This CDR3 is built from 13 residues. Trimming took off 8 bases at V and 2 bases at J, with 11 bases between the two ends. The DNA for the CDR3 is TGTGCCAGCGGTGGCAGGGTCACAGATACGCAGTATTTT. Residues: CASGGRVTDTQYF.

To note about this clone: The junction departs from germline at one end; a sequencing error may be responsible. DNA of the CDR3: TGTGCCACCAGCAGAGATATTCGGGGACAGGTACGATTC. Its translation: CATSRDIRGQVRF. The chain employs TRBV15 and TRBJ2-7; TRBD1 matches at 8 bases. CDR3 length: 13 residues. From germline, CDR1 is LNHNV and CDR2 YYDKDF (reference sequence).

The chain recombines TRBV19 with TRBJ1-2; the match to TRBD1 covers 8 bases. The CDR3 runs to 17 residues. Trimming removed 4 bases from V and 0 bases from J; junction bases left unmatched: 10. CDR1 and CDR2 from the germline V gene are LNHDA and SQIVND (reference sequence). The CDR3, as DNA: TGTGCCAGTAGTAGCATCCGGACAGGGCCTACTAACTATGGCTACACCTTC. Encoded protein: CASSSIRTGPTNYGYTF.